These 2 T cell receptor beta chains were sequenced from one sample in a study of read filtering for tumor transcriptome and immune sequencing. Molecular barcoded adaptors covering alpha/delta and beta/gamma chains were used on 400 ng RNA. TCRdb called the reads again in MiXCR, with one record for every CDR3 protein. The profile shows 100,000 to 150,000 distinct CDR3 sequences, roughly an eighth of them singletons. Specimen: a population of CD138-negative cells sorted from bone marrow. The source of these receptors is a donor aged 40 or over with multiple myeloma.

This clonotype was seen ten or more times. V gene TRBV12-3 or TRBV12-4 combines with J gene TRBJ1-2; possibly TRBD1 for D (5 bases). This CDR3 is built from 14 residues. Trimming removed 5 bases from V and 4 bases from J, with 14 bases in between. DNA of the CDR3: TGTGCCAGCAGTGCAACGGACAAGCCCTATGGCTACACCTTC. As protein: CASSATDKPYGYTF.

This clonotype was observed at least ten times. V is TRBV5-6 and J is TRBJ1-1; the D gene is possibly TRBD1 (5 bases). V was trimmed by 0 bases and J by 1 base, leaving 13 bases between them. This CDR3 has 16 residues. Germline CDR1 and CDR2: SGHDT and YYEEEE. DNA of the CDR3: TGTGCCAGCAGCTTGGCCCGACGGGGCCGGAACACTGAAGCTTTCTTT. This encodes CASSLARRGRNTEAFF. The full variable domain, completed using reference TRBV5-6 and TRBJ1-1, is DAGVTQSPTHLIKTRGQQVTLRCSPKSGHDTVSWYQQALGQGPQFIFQYYEEEERQRGNFPDRFSGHQFPNYSSELNVNALLLGDSALYLCASSLARRGRNTEAFFGQGTRLTVV.